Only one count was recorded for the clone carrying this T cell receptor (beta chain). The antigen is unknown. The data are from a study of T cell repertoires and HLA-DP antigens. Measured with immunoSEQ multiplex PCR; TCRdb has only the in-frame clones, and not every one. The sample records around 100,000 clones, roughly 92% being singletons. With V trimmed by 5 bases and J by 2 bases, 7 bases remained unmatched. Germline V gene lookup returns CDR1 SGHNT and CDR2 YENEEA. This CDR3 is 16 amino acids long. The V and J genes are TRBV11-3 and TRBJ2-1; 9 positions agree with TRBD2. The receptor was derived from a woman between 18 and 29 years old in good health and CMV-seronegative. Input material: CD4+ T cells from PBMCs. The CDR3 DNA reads TGTGCCAGCAGCCGACTAGCGGAGGGAACCTACAATGAGCAGTTCTTC. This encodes CASSRLAEGTYNEQFF.